The 10 T cell receptor beta chains presented below share a single source sample, sequenced in a study of blood T cell repertoires in COVID-19. Sequencing used immunoSEQ multiplex PCR; TCRdb keeps in-frame clones, though not all of them. The sample has around 28,000 clones; about 80% are singletons. Material: peripheral blood. The source is a man between 65 and 85 years old with acute or convalescent COVID-19.

The chain links TRBV29-1 to TRBJ1-4, with a possible D match to TRBD1 (5 bases). Germline values: CDR1 SQVTM, CDR2 ANQGSEA. Trimming left V 2 bases short and J 5 bases short, with 15 bases between. The CDR3 runs to 15 residues. In nucleotides, the CDR3 is TGCAGCGTTGAACCTCTGCGGGGGGGGAATGAAAAACTGTTTTTT. Protein sequence: CSVEPLRGGNEKLFF.

The rearrangement uses TRBV5-5 and TRBJ2-5; TRBD1 is a possible D gene (6 bases). V dropped 6 bases and J dropped 7 bases, with 22 bases sitting between them. The germline CDR1 and CDR2 sequences are SGHKS and YYEKEE (reference sequence). This CDR3 comprises 15 residues. CDR3 sequence reads: CASTHQNRARVTQYF. The CDR3 DNA follows: TGTGCCAGCACCCACCAGAACAGGGCCCGGGTGACCCAGTACTTC.

The rearrangement joins TRBV5-4 to TRBJ1-1; D possibly corresponds to TRBD1 (6 bases). CDR3 size: 16 residues. Germline assignment: CDR1 SGHNT and CDR2 YYREEE (reference sequence). The V end lost 5 bases, the J end lost 5 bases, and 22 bases lay between the germline ends. The CDR3, as DNA: TGTGCCAGCAGTTCCGCCGGTAACAGGGATGGGACTGAAGCTTTCTTT. This encodes CASSSAGNRDGTEAFF. Full variable domain (rest looked up from reference TRBV5-4 and TRBJ1-1): ETGVTQSPTHLIKTRGQQVTLRCSSQSGHNTVSWYQQALGQGPQFIFQYYREEENGRGNFPPRFSGLQFPNYSSELNVNALELDDSALYLCASSSAGNRDGTEAFFGQGTRLTVV.

The chain links TRBV28 to TRBJ1-2; maybe TRBD1 (5 bases). The CDR3 is 15 amino acids. The V gene lost 2 bases and the J gene lost 2 bases, with 12 bases spanning the gap. Germline V gene data show CDR1 as MDHEN and CDR2 as SYDVKM. The CDR3 loop reads CASSLGALGNYGYTF. CDR3 nucleotides: TGTGCCAGCAGTTTAGGGGCTCTAGGGAACTATGGCTACACCTTC.

This clone was recorded a few times. The chain recombines TRBV6-1 with TRBJ1-5; 8 nucleotides line up with TRBD1. Trimming took 3 bases from V and 6 from J; bases not matched to a gene: 7. Germline CDR1 MNHNS, CDR2 SASEGT. This CDR3 has 15 amino acids. The CDR3 region has the DNA TGTGCCAGCAGTGACGGGTCAGGGGGCGGTCAGCCCCAGCATTTT. Amino acids: CASSDGSGGGQPQHF.

The gene calls are TRBV5-8 and TRBJ2-7; TRBD2 might be the D (5 bases). The CDR3 has 13 residues. V gave up 3 bases and J gave up 4 bases, with 11 bases separating them. CDR1 is SGHTS and CDR2 is YDEGEE in the germline V gene. CDR3 DNA: TGTGCCAGCAGCTCGGACCGGAGGTACGAGCAGTACTTC. Its translation: CASSSDRRYEQYF.

This clone was seen only a few times. The V and J genes are TRBV19 and TRBJ2-7; D might be TRBD1 (5 bases). CDR1 and CDR2 from the germline V gene are LNHDA and SQIVND (reference sequence). Trimming took 6 bases from V and 0 from J, leaving 9 bases between them. This CDR3 is 13 amino acids long. This CDR3 reads CASSPTDSYEQYF. CDR3 nucleotide sequence: TGTGCCAGTAGCCCGACAGACTCCTACGAGCAGTACTTC.

This clone was detected once. The V gene is TRBV18, the J gene TRBJ2-7; 7 bases match TRBD1. Trimming cost V 0 bases and J 3 bases; bases outside gene matches: 11. This CDR3 comprises 17 residues. CDR1 is KGHSH, CDR2 LQKENI, per germline. The CDR3 region has the DNA TGTGCCAGCTCACCACCACTTTCCGACAGGGTCGGCTACGAGCAGTACTTC. It is translated as CASSPPLSDRVGYEQYF.

The chain carries TRBV28 and TRBJ1-2, with 8 bases identical to TRBD1. The trim removed 3 bases at V and 7 bases at J, leaving 10 bases unmatched. Germline lookup yields CDR1 MDHEN and CDR2 SYDVKM. This CDR3 spans 15 amino acids. The CDR3 protein is CASSLTGVLGAGYTF. The CDR3 nucleotides read TGTGCCAGCAGTTTGACAGGGGTTCTTGGGGCTGGCTACACCTTC.

J is TRBJ1-2 and V is TRBV19, with D unresolved. Per the germline V gene, CDR1 is LNHDA and CDR2 is SQIVND (reference sequence). The CDR3 totals 13 residues. V was cut by 0 bases and J by 8 bases, with 10 bases left in between. The CDR3 bases are TGTGCCAGTAGTATAGAGGGTGGGCGCGGCTACACCTTC. This encodes CASSIEGGRGYTF. Filled out from reference TRBV19 and TRBJ1-2, the complete variable domain reads DGGITQSPKYLFRKEGQNVTLSCEQNLNHDAMYWYRQDPGQGLRLIYYSQIVNDFQKGDIAEGYSVSREKKESFPLTVTSAQKNPTAFYLCASSIEGGRGYTFGSGTRLTVV.